This T cell receptor (beta chain) was observed in a study of blood T cell repertoires in COVID-19. Across the whole study: Italy, Spain and the United States were the sources of the convalescent and acute COVID-19 samples. The cDNA or gDNA used as material had been derived from T cells, B-cell-depleted T cells, or PBMCs.

Authors' data handling: It was from reference gene primer amplification that nucleated cell counts were estimated. Sequencing used immunoSEQ multiplex PCR; TCRdb keeps in-frame clones, though not all of them. That table furnishes V, J and clone size, whereas the DNA furnished D and trimming. The repertoire has 45,000 to 60,000 clones, 80% to 85% of them found once; the top ten carry 1.9%. J gave up 0 bases and V 5 bases, and 4 bases lay outside the gene matches. The CDR3 has 15 residues. Germline V gene sequence: CDR1 SNHLY, CDR2 FYNNEI. The source of this sequence is an older woman with acute or convalescent COVID-19. Sequencing used peripheral blood. V is TRBV2 and J is TRBJ2-3; 8 bases agree with TRBD1. CDR3 in amino acids: CASSRQGTSTDTQYF. CDR3 sequence (DNA): TGTGCCAGCAGTCGACAGGGGACCAGCACAGATACGCAGTATTTT.